This T cell receptor beta chain was recovered during a study of beta chain features in type 1 diabetes. CDR1 is SGHVS and CDR2 is FQNEAQ in the germline V gene. Trimming cost V 1 base and J 13 bases, with 16 bases left between them. The CDR3 sequence is 13 residues long. Every isolated RNA sample was fully reverse transcribed, so sequencing captured expressed TCRB transcripts. Only in-frame clones appear in the TCRdb table, and some are missing; sequencing was by immunoSEQ multiplex PCR. Here the sample spans 330,000 or so clones, 11% to 15% being singletons. This TCR derives from a man aged 25 to 40 in good health. J is TRBJ1-1 and V is TRBV7-8, with D possibly matching TRBD1 (6 bases). Material for sequencing was central memory CD4+ T cells from blood. CDR3 DNA sequence: TGTGCCAGCAGCTTAGGATCTGACAGGCAAGGTTTCTTT. Protein product: CASSLGSDRQGFF.